The clone carrying this T cell receptor (beta chain) has more than one count but fewer than ten. Its antigen is not identified. Mismatch with germline at one junction end may stem from a read error. TCR beta CDR3 regions were amplified from RNA. A set of HTBI primers served as the primers for a first-round RT-PCR of the TCR CDR3. TCRdb called the multiplex PCR reads again in MiXCR, with one record for every CDR3 protein. Of approximately 560,000 distinct CDR3 sequences listed, about half are singletons. Germline values: CDR1 SGHNT, CDR2 YYREEE (reference sequence). This CDR3 comprises 15 residues. This specimen comes from a study of T cells in Graves' hyperthyroidism and ophthalmopathy. Study observations and caveats: Model-based prediction identified ophthalmopathy a median about 6.8 months prior to its onset.

Over 18 months, lack of ophthalmopathy progression marked Graves' hyperthyroidism as stable. The sample comprised peripheral blood or thyroid tissue (not recorded which). The chain links TRBV5-4 to TRBJ1-2, with D unclear. This receptor was taken from a woman under 30 with Graves' hyperthyroidism. The CDR3 DNA follows: TGCGCCAGCAAGAGGATCGAATCGGGCGAGGTGGGCTACACCTTC. Translating it yields CASKRIESGEVGYTF.